A selection of T cell receptor beta chains follows, all from one sample in a study of human T cells and chemical hapten exposure. In TCRdb, the RACE reads were re-called with MiXCR into one record per CDR3 protein. In the table there are tens of thousands of distinct CDR3 sequences, over 9.5% of which are singletons. The starting material was whole blood, obtained in connection with sensitization to the hapten diphenylcyclopropenone (DPC). These TCRs come from a woman in her thirties or forties with alopecia areata. Some clones in this sample may be carry-over from other donors' samples. Both conserved end residues are part of each CDR3. The order of the fields is D gene, clone size, V gene, J gene, CDR3 DNA, CDR3 protein. D genes are given only for firm matches. Not every row has a clone size; where given, it reads once, few, many or a size class.

-	-	TRBV20-1	TRBJ2-7	TGCAGTGCCTCCCTTACAGGGAGTGGAGTTTGGCAGTACTTC	CSASLTGSGVWQYF
TRBD2	many	TRBV6-5	TRBJ2-1	TGTGCCGTCGGGACTAGCGGGAGCTTTTCCTACAATGAGCAGTTCTTC	CAVGTSGSFSYNEQFF
-	many	TRBV15	TRBJ1-4	TGTGCCACCAGCAGAGATAGGGCGGATCTGGATGAAAAACTGTTTTTT	CATSRDRADLDEKLFF
TRBD1	many	TRBV16	TRBJ2-7	TGTGCCAGCAGCCAATCGAACAGGGGGCTCGACGAGCAGTACTTC	CASSQSNRGLDEQYF
-	few	TRBV18	TRBJ2-1	TGTGCCAGCTCAGGACAGCCCGGCTACAATGAGCAGTTCTTC	CASSGQPGYNEQFF
-	-	TRBV5-4	TRBJ2-4	TGTGCCAGCAGCTTGGTACCGGGCAGGGTACTAGCCAAAAACATTCAGTACTTC	CASSLVPGRVLAKNIQYF
-	-	TRBV7-3	TRBJ1-1	TGTGCCAGCAGCTCAGGTTGGGGGCTTGAAGCTTTCTTT	CASSSGWGLEAFF
-	-	TRBV5-1	TRBJ2-4	TGCGCCAGCAGCTCAACCGGGACTAACATTCAGTACTTC	CASSSTGTNIQYF
TRBD1	large	TRBV20-1	TRBJ2-1	TGCAGTGCTCAGGGACAGCTAACTTCACCGAACGTCAATGAGCAGTTCTTC	CSAQGQLTSPNVNEQFF
-	many	TRBV2	TRBJ2-4	TGTGCCAGCAGGCGGGTGGGTGGCATTCAGTACTTC	CASRRVGGIQYF
-	-	TRBV7-8	TRBJ1-4	TGTGCCAGCAGCTCTAGGAGGGTCCAGGGGAGAGCAGCTAATGAAAAACTGTTTTTT	CASSSRRVQGRAANEKLFF
-	-	TRBV6-2/TRBV6-3	TRBJ1-1	TGTGCCAGCAGTTGGGCCAGGGGCGCTGAAGCTTTCTTT	CASSWARGAEAFF
-	-	TRBV4-3	TRBJ2-3	TGCGCCAGCAGCCAAGGGGCACTTAGCACAGATACGCAGTATTTT	CASSQGALSTDTQYF
TRBD2	-	TRBV7-9	TRBJ2-5	TGTGCCAGCAGCTTCGGAACTAGCGGCCTGGGGACCCAGTACTTC	CASSFGTSGLGTQYF
-	few	TRBV20-1	TRBJ2-7	TGCAGTGCTAGAGATCCGGCATTCGGCAGTATCGAGCAGTACTTC	CSARDPAFGSIEQYF
-	few	TRBV7-2	TRBJ2-3	TGTGCCAGCACCGATGGGGGGGGGCCCAACACAGATACGCAGTATTTT	CASTDGGGPNTDTQYF
-	few	TRBV18	TRBJ1-2	TGTGCCAGCTCATCCGGGACTCCCGACCTCTCCCACTATGGCTACACCTTC	CASSSGTPDLSHYGYTF
-	many	TRBV5-6	TRBJ1-2	TGTGCCAGCAGCCTGGCCGGGACTGGTGGCTACACCTTC	CASSLAGTGGYTF
TRBD1	few	TRBV7-2	TRBJ2-2	TGTGCCAGCGGACAGGGGGCCAGAACGAACACCGGGGAGCTGTTTTTT	CASGQGARTNTGELFF
-	few	TRBV7-3	TRBJ1-6	TGTGCCAGCAGCTTAGGTGCTTCATCTGGGGATAATTCACCCCTCCACTTT	CASSLGASSGDNSPLHF
-	-	TRBV29-1	TRBJ1-4	TGCAGCGTTGAAGGAACACAAAATGAAAAACTGTTTTTT	CSVEGTQNEKLFF
-	few	TRBV4-2	TRBJ1-1	TGTGCCAGCAGCCAGGACGAATGGGACACTGAAGCTTTCTTT	CASSQDEWDTEAFF
-	few	TRBV7-9	TRBJ1-1	TGTGCCAGCAGCTTAGTGCAAGGGGATGAAGCTTTCTTT	CASSLVQGDEAFF
TRBD2	few	TRBV30	TRBJ2-5	TGTGCCTGGACGGCGGGGGGGCAAGAGACCCAGTACTTC	CAWTAGGQETQYF